The rows below give T cell receptor beta chains drawn from one sample of a study of PD-1 blockade in classical Hodgkin lymphoma. Assay: immunoSEQ multiplex PCR; the TCRdb copy retains only in-frame clones and omits some. The sample lists more than 90,000 clones, more than 80% occurring once. Sample: peripheral blood mononuclear cells (PBMCs), taken before the second cycle of nivolumab. These receptors came from a human donor with classical Hodgkin lymphoma. Both conserved end residues are part of each CDR3. D genes are given only for firm matches. Clone size is given for some rows only: seen once, a few or many times, or a class if the clone is expanded.

j_gene,d_gene,abundance,v_gene,CDR3aa,CDR3nt
TRBJ2-1,.,.,TRBV7-9,CASSPRGGPPHNEQFF,TGTGCCAGCAGCCCCCGTGGGGGGCCGCCCCACAATGAGCAGTTCTTC
TRBJ1-5,.,.,TRBV4-1,CASSQGITGAFRNQPQHF,TGCGCCAGCAGCCAAGGGATTACAGGAGCCTTCCGCAATCAGCCCCAGCATTTT
TRBJ2-1,TRBD2,.,TRBV5-1,CASSPKAGGPTGEQFF,TGCGCCAGCAGCCCAAAAGCGGGAGGGCCTACGGGTGAGCAGTTCTTC
TRBJ1-1,.,once,TRBV10-3,CAISPYESEAFF,TGTGCCATCAGCCCATATGAGTCTGAAGCTTTCTTT
TRBJ2-2,.,.,TRBV19,CASTRPRGGNTGELFF,TGTGCCAGTACAAGGCCGCGGGGAGGGAACACCGGGGAGCTGTTTTTT
TRBJ1-2,TRBD1,.,TRBV5-5,CASSDNPGQPNYGYTF,TGTGCCAGCAGCGACAACCCGGGACAGCCTAACTATGGCTACACCTTC
TRBJ1-2,TRBD1,.,TRBV28,CASRAGGVWGYTF,TGTGCCAGCAGAGCAGGGGGAGTGTGGGGCTACACCTTC
TRBJ2-5,TRBD2,.,TRBV18,CASSTEGLAGETQYF,TGTGCCAGCTCGACTGAGGGGCTAGCGGGAGAGACCCAGTACTTC
TRBJ2-7,.,.,TRBV7-9,CASSHGAYEQYF,TGTGCCAGCAGCCATGGGGCCTACGAGCAGTACTTC
TRBJ2-7,TRBD2,.,TRBV10-1,CANQIAGVYEQYF,TGCGCCAACCAAATAGCGGGAGTCTACGAGCAGTACTTC
TRBJ2-2,.,.,TRBV4-2,CASSQGGRRTGELFF,TGTGCCAGCAGCCAAGGAGGGAGGCGCACCGGGGAGCTGTTTTTT
TRBJ1-2,TRBD1,.,TRBV27,CASSPQGDYGYTF,TGTGCCAGCAGTCCCCAGGGGGACTATGGCTACACCTTC
TRBJ2-1,TRBD2,once,TRBV19,CASATSGMKGNEQFF,TGTGCCAGTGCTACTAGCGGGATGAAGGGCAATGAGCAGTTCTTC
TRBJ2-2,.,.,TRBV9,CASSVGVTSPTGELFF,TGTGCCAGCAGCGTAGGAGTCACTAGCCCCACCGGGGAGCTGTTTTTT
TRBJ2-1,TRBD2,.,TRBV6-1,CASSVGGKTLFF,TGTGCCAGCAGTGTGGGAGGGAAGACACTGTTCTTC